Below, 18 T cell receptor beta chains from the same sample are listed, as sequenced in a study of blood T cell repertoires in COVID-19. Only in-frame clones appear in the TCRdb table, and some are missing; sequencing was by immunoSEQ multiplex PCR. The sample records 200,000 or so clones, around four fifths being singletons. Sequences were obtained from peripheral blood. These receptors all come from a man aged 55 to 70 with COVID-19, enrolled during active disease.

This clone was counted once. The chain combines TRBV28 with TRBJ2-7; 12 bases line up with TRBD1. This CDR3 is built from 14 residues. Trimming removed 6 bases from V and 7 bases from J; junction bases left unmatched: 7. Germline loops: CDR1 MDHEN, CDR2 SYDVKM. The CDR3, as DNA: TGTGCCAGCAGGGGACCGGGACAGGGGGCAGAGCAGTACTTC. As protein: CASRGPGQGAEQYF.

CDR3 coding DNA: TGTGCCAGCAGCGACAGGGCTGAAGCTTTCTTT. As protein: CASSDRAEAFF. The chain combines TRBV12-3 or TRBV12-4 with TRBJ1-1; 7 nucleotides match TRBD1. V trimming: 6 bases; J trimming: 6 bases; junction bases outside the gene matches: 1. This CDR3 region has 11 residues.

The J gene is TRBJ2-6, the V gene TRBV3-1 (or the pseudogene TRBV3-2), with a weak D call TRBD2 (5 bases). Germline assignment: CDR1 LGHDT and CDR2 YNNKEL (reference sequence). The CDR3 has 14 residues. V lost 4 bases, J lost 1 base, and 5 bases lay in between. CDR3 sequence reads: CASSRLSGANVLTF. The CDR3 DNA follows: TGTGCCAGCAGCCGACTATCTGGGGCCAACGTCCTGACTTTC.

Written as DNA, the CDR3 is TGTGCCAGCAGCTTAGGGTGGGGCCTAGGGATCGATGAGCAGTTCTTC. Translated, it gives CASSLGWGLGIDEQFF. The chain couples TRBV7-2 to TRBJ2-1, with D possibly TRBD1 on 5 matching bases. The V end was cut by 1 base, the J end by 8 bases, with 18 bases between. The CDR3 covers 16 residues. The germline V gene has CDR1 SGHTA and CDR2 FQGNSA. Full variable domain (outside the CDR3, taken from reference TRBV7-2 and TRBJ2-1): GAGVSQSPSNKVTEKGKDVELRCDPISGHTALYWYRQSLGQGLEFLIYFQGNSAPDKSGLPSDRFSAERTGGSVSTLTIQRTQQEDSAVYLCASSLGWGLGIDEQFFGPGTRLTVL.

The V gene is TRBV18, the J gene TRBJ1-1, with 7 bases that match TRBD1. V lost 3 bases to trimming and J lost 11 bases; unmatched junction nucleotides: 9. CDR1 and CDR2 (germline): KGHSH, LQKENI. This CDR3 has 13 residues. CDR3 loop: CASSPKTGLGAFF. The CDR3 DNA is TGTGCCAGCTCACCGAAGACAGGGCTGGGTGCTTTCTTT.

V usage is TRBV30 and J usage is TRBJ1-2; TRBD1 aligns across 9 bases. This CDR3 contains 15 residues. The ends lost 0 bases at V and 8 bases at J; junction bases unmatched: 10. Germline assignment: CDR1 GTSNPN and CDR2 SVGIG (reference sequence). CDR3 amino acids: CAWSVSSGQGIGYTF. CDR3 DNA sequence: TGTGCCTGGAGTGTATCCTCTGGACAGGGGATCGGCTACACCTTC.

This rearrangement joins TRBV4-3 to TRBJ1-4, with TRBD1 matching 8 bases. The CDR3 runs 15 residues. V shed 4 bases, J shed 5 bases, and the junction held 6 bases outside the gene matches. Germline V gives CDR1 LGHNA, CDR2 YSLEER. The CDR3 sequence: CASSPPGQANEKLFF. The CDR3 DNA is TGCGCCAGCAGCCCTCCGGGACAGGCAAATGAAAAACTGTTTTTT.

V gene TRBV19 combines with J gene TRBJ1-1; D unresolved. The CDR3 covers 13 residues. Trimming left V 6 bases short and J 3 bases short, with 11 bases between. CDR1 and CDR2 (germline): LNHDA, SQIVND (reference sequence). The CDR3 DNA is TGTGCCAGTAGGCTCCCCGGGTACACTGAAGCTTTCTTT. Residues: CASRLPGYTEAFF.

The chain uses TRBV7-9 and TRBJ2-7; maybe TRBD2 (6 bases). The CDR3 loop spans 16 amino acids. V was clipped by 5 bases and J by 5 bases, with 22 bases between them. CDR1 is SEHNR and CDR2 is FQNEAQ in the germline V gene (reference sequence). CDR3 DNA: TGTGCCAGCAGCGCACCCGCGGGACTCTCGTCCAACGAGCAGTACTTC. Residues: CASSAPAGLSSNEQYF.

This chain links TRBV9 with TRBJ1-4; 8 bases agree with TRBD1. The CDR3 totals 16 residues. CDR1 and CDR2 (germline): SGDLS, YYNGEE. Trimming removed 0 bases from V and 8 bases from J; junction bases left unmatched: 9. CDR3 nucleotides: TGTGCCAGCAGCGTAGAGGCGGGACAGGTCGGCGAAAAACTGTTTTTT. Its translation: CASSVEAGQVGEKLFF.

The rearrangement links TRBV10-3 to TRBJ1-1, with D uncertain. CDR3 length: 14 amino acids. Germline CDR1 and CDR2: ENHRY and SYGVKD. V shed 0 bases and J shed 5 bases, with 10 bases lying between them. CDR3 loop: CAISESKSPTEAFF. CDR3 nucleotides: TGTGCCATCAGTGAGTCCAAAAGCCCAACTGAAGCTTTCTTT.

This sequence joins TRBV19 and TRBJ1-2, with D possibly matching TRBD1 (6 bases). Germline assignment: CDR1 LNHDA and CDR2 SQIVND (reference sequence). The CDR3 length is 15 residues. Trimming pared 5 bases from V and 6 bases from J, leaving 19 bases between. Here the CDR3 reads CASSAQGFEAHGYTF. In nucleotides, the CDR3 is TGTGCCAGTAGTGCACAGGGTTTCGAAGCCCATGGCTACACCTTC.

The rearrangement links TRBV5-4 to TRBJ2-1; D is perhaps TRBD1 (5 bases). Trimming pared 1 base from V and 0 bases from J, leaving 11 bases between. The CDR3 has 16 amino acids. From germline, CDR1 is SGHNT and CDR2 YYREEE (reference sequence). CDR3: CASSLRGPSSYNEQFF. The CDR3 coding sequence is TGTGCCAGCAGCTTGAGGGGTCCCAGCTCCTACAATGAGCAGTTCTTC.

The gene calls are TRBV27 and TRBJ1-5, with D perhaps matching TRBD1 (6 bases). Germline V gene data show CDR1 as MNHEY and CDR2 as SMNVEV (reference sequence). This CDR3 has 13 amino acids. Trimming pared 8 bases from V and 9 bases from J, leaving 17 bases between. CDR3 in amino acids: CASGQSLLWPQHF. The CDR3 DNA reads TGTGCCAGCGGACAGAGTCTATTATGGCCCCAGCATTTT.

V gene TRBV28 combines with J gene TRBJ2-2, with D unresolved. Germline V gene lookup returns CDR1 MDHEN and CDR2 SYDVKM. This CDR3 contains 12 residues. V was pared by 5 bases and J by 2 bases, with 3 bases between. The CDR3 sequence is CASSLNTGELFF. In DNA, the CDR3 is TGTGCCAGCAGTCTTAACACCGGGGAGCTGTTTTTT. The variable domain in full, with the rest retrieved from reference TRBV28 and TRBJ2-2, is DVKVTQSSRYLVKRTGEKVFLECVQDMDHENMFWYRQDPGLGLRLIYFSYDVKMKEKGDIPEGYSVSREKKERFSLILESASTNQTSMYLCASSLNTGELFFGEGSRLTVL.

The chain is built from TRBV12-5 and TRBJ1-4, with a tentative D call TRBD1 (6 bases). Trimming shortened V by 1 base and J by 5 bases, and 11 bases separated the two germline ends. Germline CDR1 reads LGHNT; CDR2 reads FRNRAP. The CDR3 is 15 amino acids. CDR3 region: CASGLERQGNEKLFF. CDR3 nucleotides: TGTGCTAGTGGTTTGGAACGGCAGGGGAATGAAAAACTGTTTTTT.

V usage is TRBV7-3 and J usage is TRBJ2-3; 8 nucleotides agree with TRBD1. Trimming at V came to 8 bases and at J to 4 bases, leaving 8 bases not matched to a gene. This CDR3 has 14 amino acids. Germline CDR1 and CDR2: SGHTA and FQGTGA. CDR3 protein: CASAKDRDADTQYF. CDR3 bases: TGTGCCAGCGCCAAGGACAGGGATGCAGATACGCAGTATTTT. Drawing the rest from reference TRBV7-3 and TRBJ2-3, the complete variable domain is GAGVSQTPSNKVTEKGKYVELRCDPISGHTALYWYRQSLGQGPEFLIYFQGTGAADDSGLPNDRFFAVRPEGSVSTLKIQRTERGDSAVYLCASAKDRDADTQYFGPGTRLTVL.

The rearrangement joins TRBV7-9 to TRBJ1-6, with TRBD1 as a possible D gene (6 bases). Germline V gene data show CDR1 as SEHNR and CDR2 as FQNEAQ (reference sequence). V was trimmed by 5 bases and J by 9 bases, leaving 17 bases between them. The CDR3 sequence is 15 residues long. The CDR3 sequence: CASSPPPGEGSPLHF. The DNA for the CDR3 is TGTGCCAGCAGCCCCCCCCCAGGGGAGGGTTCACCCCTCCACTTT.